The source of this T cell receptor (beta chain) is a study of OX40 agonist ivuxolimab in advanced cancers. At the level of the study: The eligibility criteria allowed prior anti-PD-1, anti-PD-L1 or anti-CTLA-4 therapy, and 30% to 40% had some. The study, taken as a whole, reports: Low normalized T-cell clonal expansion also characterized some of the nonresponders.

This clone has just one count. Its antigen is undetermined. Sequenced by immunoSEQ multiplex PCR; TCRdb stores in-frame clones only, minus some. The sample yields around 62,000 clones, 80% to 90% seen once. Trimming took off 3 bases at V and 2 bases at J, with 20 bases between the two ends. The germline gives CDR1 KGHSH, CDR2 LQKENI. This CDR3 region has 19 residues. V and J are TRBV18 and TRBJ1-6, with D unresolved. This receptor was identified in an adult with an advanced solid tumor such as melanoma, head and neck, liver or kidney cancer. Sequenced material: CD4+ or CD8+ T cells sorted from blood, taken in a trial of the OX40 agonist ivuxolimab. The CDR3 is CASSPYDLREVTYNSPLHF. CDR3 bases: TGTGCCAGCTCACCGTACGATCTGCGGGAAGTAACCTATAATTCACCCCTCCACTTT.